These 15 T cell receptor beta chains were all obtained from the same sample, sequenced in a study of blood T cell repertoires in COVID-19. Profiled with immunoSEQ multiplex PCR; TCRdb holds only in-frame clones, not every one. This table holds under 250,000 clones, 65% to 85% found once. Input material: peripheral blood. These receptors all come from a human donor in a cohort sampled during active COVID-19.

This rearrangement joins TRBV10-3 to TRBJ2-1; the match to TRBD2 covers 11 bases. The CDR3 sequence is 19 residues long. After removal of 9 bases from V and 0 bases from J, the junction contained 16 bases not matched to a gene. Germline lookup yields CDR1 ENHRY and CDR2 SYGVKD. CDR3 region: CAITRTSGLKSTSYNEQFF. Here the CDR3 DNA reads TGTGCCATAACTCGGACTAGCGGGCTCAAGTCCACCTCCTACAATGAGCAGTTCTTC.

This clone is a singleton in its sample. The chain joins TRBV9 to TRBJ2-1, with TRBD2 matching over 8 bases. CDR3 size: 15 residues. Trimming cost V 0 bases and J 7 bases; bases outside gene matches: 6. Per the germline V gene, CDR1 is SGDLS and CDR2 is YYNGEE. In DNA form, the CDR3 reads TGTGCCAGCAGCGTAGCTAAGGGACTAGTAAATGAGCAGTTCTTC. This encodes CASSVAKGLVNEQFF.

DNA of the CDR3: TGTGCCAGCAGCTTAGGAAGGGACACCTTGAAGGACACCGGGGAGCTGTTTTTT. It translates to CASSLGRDTLKDTGELFF. The chain is built from TRBV5-6 and TRBJ2-2; D perhaps matches TRBD1 (6 bases). The CDR3 loop spans 18 amino acids. CDR1 and CDR2 (germline): SGHDT, YYEEEE. V lost 2 bases and J 3 bases, leaving 20 bases between the germline ends.

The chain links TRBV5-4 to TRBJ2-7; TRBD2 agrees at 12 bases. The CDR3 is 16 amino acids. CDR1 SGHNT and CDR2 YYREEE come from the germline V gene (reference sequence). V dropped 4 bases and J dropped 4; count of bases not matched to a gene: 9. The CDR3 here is CASSQSLAGGRYEQYF. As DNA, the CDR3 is TGTGCCAGCAGCCAATCACTAGCGGGAGGCCGTTACGAGCAGTACTTC.

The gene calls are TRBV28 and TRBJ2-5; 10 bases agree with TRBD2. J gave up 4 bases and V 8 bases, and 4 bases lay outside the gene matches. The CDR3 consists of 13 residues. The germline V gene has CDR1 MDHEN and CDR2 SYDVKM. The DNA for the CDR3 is TGTGCCAGCCAGAGCGGGGGGGTAGAGACCCAGTACTTC. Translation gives CASQSGGVETQYF.

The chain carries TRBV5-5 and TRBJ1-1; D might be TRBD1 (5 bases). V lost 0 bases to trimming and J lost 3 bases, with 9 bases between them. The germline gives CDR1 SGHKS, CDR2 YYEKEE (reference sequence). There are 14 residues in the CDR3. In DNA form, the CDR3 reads TGTGCCAGCAGCTTGGAAGGGGTGGACACTGAAGCTTTCTTT. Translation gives CASSLEGVDTEAFF. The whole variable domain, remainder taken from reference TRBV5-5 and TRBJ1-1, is DAGVTQSPTHLIKTRGQQVTLRCSPISGHKSVSWYQQVLGQGPQFIFQYYEKEERGRGNFPDRFSARQFPNYSSELNVNALLLGDSALYLCASSLEGVDTEAFFGQGTRLTVV.

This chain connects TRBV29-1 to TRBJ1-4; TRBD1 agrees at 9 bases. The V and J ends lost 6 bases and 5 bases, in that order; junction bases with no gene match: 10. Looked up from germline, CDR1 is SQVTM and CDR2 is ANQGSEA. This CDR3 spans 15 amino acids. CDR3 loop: CSVGDREDGNEKLFF. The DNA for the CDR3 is TGCAGCGTGGGGGACAGGGAGGACGGGAATGAAAAACTGTTTTTT.

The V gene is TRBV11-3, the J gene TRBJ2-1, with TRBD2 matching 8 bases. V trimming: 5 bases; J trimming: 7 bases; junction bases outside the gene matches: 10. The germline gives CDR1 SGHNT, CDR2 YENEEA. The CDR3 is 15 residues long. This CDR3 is CASSRSGSPLNEQFF. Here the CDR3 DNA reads TGTGCCAGCAGCCGGAGCGGGAGTCCCTTAAATGAGCAGTTCTTC. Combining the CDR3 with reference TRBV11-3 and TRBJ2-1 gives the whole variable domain EAGVVQSPRYKIIEKKQPVAFWCNPISGHNTLYWYLQNLGQGPELLIRYENEEAVDDSQLPKDRFSAERLKGVDSTLKIQPAELGDSAVYLCASSRSGSPLNEQFFGPGTRLTVL.

CDR3 sequence (DNA): TGCGCCAGCAGCCATACCGGGACTTCTCTGAAGGGGTGGTATTTT. It codes for CASSHTGTSLKGWYF. V usage is TRBV4-1 and J usage is TRBJ2-3; the D gene is possibly TRBD2 (6 bases). The germline gives CDR1 MGHRA, CDR2 YSYEKL. V was trimmed by 3 bases and J by 14 bases, leaving 24 bases between them. The CDR3 has 15 amino acids.

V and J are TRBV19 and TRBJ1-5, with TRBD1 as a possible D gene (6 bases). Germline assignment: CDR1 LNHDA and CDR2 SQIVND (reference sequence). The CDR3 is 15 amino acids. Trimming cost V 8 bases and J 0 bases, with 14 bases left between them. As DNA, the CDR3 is TGTGCCAGTTCACGGACAGTCCATAGCAATCAGCCCCAGCATTTT. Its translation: CASSRTVHSNQPQHF.

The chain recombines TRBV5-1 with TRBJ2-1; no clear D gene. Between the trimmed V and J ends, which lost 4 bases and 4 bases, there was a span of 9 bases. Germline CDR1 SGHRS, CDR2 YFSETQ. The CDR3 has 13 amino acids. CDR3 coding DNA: TGCGCCAGCAGCATGAGCGCATACAATGAGCAGTTCTTC. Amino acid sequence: CASSMSAYNEQFF.

CDR3 in DNA: TGCAGCGTTGAAGCTAGTTCCTACAATGAGCAGTTCTTC. Translated: CSVEASSYNEQFF. The chain carries TRBV29-1 and TRBJ2-1, with D unresolved. In germline, CDR1 is SQVTM, CDR2 ANQGSEA. The CDR3 is 13 amino acids. V lost 1 base, J lost 1 base, and 5 bases lay in between.

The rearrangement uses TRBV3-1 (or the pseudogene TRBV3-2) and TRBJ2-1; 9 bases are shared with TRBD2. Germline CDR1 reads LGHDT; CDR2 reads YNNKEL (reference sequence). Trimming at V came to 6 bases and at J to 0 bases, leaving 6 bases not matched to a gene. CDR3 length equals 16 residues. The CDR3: CASRLSGGLSYNEQFF. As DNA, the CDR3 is TGTGCCAGCAGACTTAGCGGGGGCCTCTCCTACAATGAGCAGTTCTTC.

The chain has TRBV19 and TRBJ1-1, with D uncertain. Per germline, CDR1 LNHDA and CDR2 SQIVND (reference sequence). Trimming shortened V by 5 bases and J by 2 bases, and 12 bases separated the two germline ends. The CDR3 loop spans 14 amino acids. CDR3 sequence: CASSLQADNTEAFF. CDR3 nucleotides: TGTGCCAGTAGTCTCCAGGCAGACAACACTGAAGCTTTCTTT.

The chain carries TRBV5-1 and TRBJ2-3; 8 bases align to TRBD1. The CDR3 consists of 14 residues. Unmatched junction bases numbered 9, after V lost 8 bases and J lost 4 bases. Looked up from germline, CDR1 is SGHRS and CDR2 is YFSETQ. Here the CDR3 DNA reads TGCGCCAGTATGGGGACAGGATGGGCAGATACGCAGTATTTT. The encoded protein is CASMGTGWADTQYF.